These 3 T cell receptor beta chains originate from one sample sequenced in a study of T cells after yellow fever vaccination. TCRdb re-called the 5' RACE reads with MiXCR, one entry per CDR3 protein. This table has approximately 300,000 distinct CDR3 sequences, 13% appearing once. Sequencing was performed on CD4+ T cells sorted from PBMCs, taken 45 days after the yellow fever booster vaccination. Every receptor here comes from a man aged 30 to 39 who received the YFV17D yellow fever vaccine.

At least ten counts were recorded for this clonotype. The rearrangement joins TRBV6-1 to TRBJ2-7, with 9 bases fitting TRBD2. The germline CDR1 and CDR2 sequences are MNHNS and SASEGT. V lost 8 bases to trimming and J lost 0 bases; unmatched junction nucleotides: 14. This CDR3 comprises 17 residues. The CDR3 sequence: CASPLAGDVSTSYEQYF. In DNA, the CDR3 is TGTGCCAGCCCTTTAGCGGGAGATGTTTCCACCTCCTACGAGCAGTACTTC.

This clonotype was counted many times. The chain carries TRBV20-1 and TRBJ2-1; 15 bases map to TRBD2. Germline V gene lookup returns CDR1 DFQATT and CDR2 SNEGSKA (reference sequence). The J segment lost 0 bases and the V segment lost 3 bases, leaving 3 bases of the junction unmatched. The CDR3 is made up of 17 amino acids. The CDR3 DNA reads TGCAGTGCTAGGTGGACTAGCGGGAGGGGCTCCTACAATGAGCAGTTCTTC. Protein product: CSARWTSGRGSYNEQFF.

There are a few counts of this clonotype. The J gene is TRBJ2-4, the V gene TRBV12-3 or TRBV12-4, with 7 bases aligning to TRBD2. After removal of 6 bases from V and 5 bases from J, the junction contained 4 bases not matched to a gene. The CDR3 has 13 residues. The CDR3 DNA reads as TGTGCCAGCAGGGGGGGGTTCCAAAACATTCAGTACTTC. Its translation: CASRGGFQNIQYF.